The rows below give T cell receptor beta chains drawn from one sample of a study of human T cells and chemical hapten exposure. TCRdb redid the calling of the RACE reads with MiXCR, one entry per CDR3 protein. Seen here are 350,000 to 450,000 distinct CDR3 sequences, 4% to 6% observed once, and the top ten hold approximately 2.8%. This specimen was whole blood, taken in connection with sensitization to the hapten diphenylcyclopropenone (DPC). These receptors originate from a woman between 45 and 60 years old with alopecia areata. Some clones in this sample may be carry-over from other donors' samples. CDR3s include the opening cysteine and the closing phenylalanine or tryptophan. The D gene is left open where the match is weak. Size tells how often a clone was seen (once, few, many) or the class of an expanded clone, and some rows leave it out.

.	TRBV29-1	many	TRBJ1-2	CSARDGYGYTF	TGCAGCGCCCGTGATGGCTATGGCTACACCTTC
TRBD2	TRBV20-1	many	TRBJ2-7	CSVGTTFSYEQYF	TGCAGTGTCGGGACTACCTTCTCCTACGAGCAGTACTTC
TRBD2	TRBV3-1	many	TRBJ2-1	CASSRRVAGGDEQFF	TGTGCCAGCAGCCGACGGGTCGCGGGAGGGGATGAGCAGTTCTTC
TRBD2	TRBV28	few	TRBJ2-3	CASRSLAGGMTDTQYF	TGTGCCAGCAGGTCACTAGCGGGGGGGATGACAGATACGCAGTATTTT
.	TRBV3-1	many	TRBJ1-6	CASSQETGANSPLHF	TGTGCCAGCAGCCAAGAAACAGGAGCTAATTCACCCCTCCACTTT
.	TRBV1	few	TRBJ2-2	CTSSLSTRPGLAGGKGLGELFF	TGCACCAGCAGCCTATCGACCCGACCGGGACTAGCGGGGGGGAAGGGCTTAGGGGAGCTGTTTTTT
.	TRBV21-1	few	TRBJ1-2	CASSKSGTVYGYTF	TGTGCCAGCAGCAAATCTGGGACAGTTTATGGCTACACCTTC
.	TRBV9	many	TRBJ1-1	CASSVEVGANTEAFF	TGTGCCAGCAGCGTAGAGGTAGGAGCGAACACTGAAGCTTTCTTT
.	TRBV6-9	.	TRBJ1-2	CASSYSGGNYGYTF	TGTGCCAGCAGTTATTCAGGCGGGAACTATGGCTACACCTTC
.	TRBV12-3/TRBV12-4	many	TRBJ1-6	CASSPRRQYSPLHF	TGTGCCAGCAGCCCCCGCCGACAGTATTCACCCCTCCACTTT
TRBD2	TRBV7-2	.	TRBJ2-3	CASRSRLAGGSDTQYF	TGTGCCAGCAGATCCCGACTAGCGGGAGGGTCAGATACGCAGTATTTT
.	TRBV29-1	few	TRBJ1-4	CSARGTQATNEKLFF	TGCAGCGCTAGGGGGACACAAGCAACTAATGAAAAACTGTTTTTT
.	TRBV7-9	few	TRBJ2-3	CASSSGATRTDTQYF	TGTGCCAGCAGCTCCGGGGCTACTCGCACAGATACGCAGTATTTT
TRBD1	TRBV5-1	.	TRBJ2-7	CASSLGPGQGRSSYEQYF	TGCGCCAGCAGCTTGGGCCCGGGACAGGGGCGGAGCTCCTACGAGCAGTACTTC
.	TRBV24-1	few	TRBJ1-2	CATSDYPGYGYTF	TGTGCCACCAGTGATTATCCAGGTTATGGCTACACCTTC
.	TRBV11-2	few	TRBJ1-3	CASSSGSSGNTIYF	TGTGCCAGCAGTTCCGGCAGCTCTGGAAACACCATATATTTT
TRBD2	TRBV29-1	few	TRBJ2-7	CSVRAGGVGYF	TGCAGCGTACGAGCGGGAGGAGTCGGGTACTTC
.	TRBV20-1	few	TRBJ2-4	CSALWVAKNIQYF	TGCAGTGCCTTATGGGTAGCCAAAAACATTCAGTACTTC
.	TRBV18	.	TRBJ1-6	CASSPSEPLYNSPLHF	TGTGCCAGCTCACCATCGGAGCCACTCTATAATTCACCCCTCCACTTT
.	TRBV20-1	.	TRBJ2-5	CSARDGPGGETQYF	TGCAGTGCTAGAGATGGGCCAGGAGGAGAGACCCAGTACTTC
.	TRBV6-6	many	TRBJ2-7	CASSYSHRAGEQYF	TGTGCCAGCAGTTACTCCCACAGGGCGGGCGAGCAGTACTTC
.	TRBV20-1	many	TRBJ1-6	CSARDRVNSPLHF	TGCAGTGCTAGAGACAGGGTGAATTCACCCCTCCACTTT
TRBD1	TRBV3-1	many	TRBJ1-5	CASSRGRGQQQPQHF	TGTGCCAGCAGCCGGGGGCGGGGACAGCAACAGCCCCAGCATTTT
.	TRBV10-3	few	TRBJ1-1	CAISEDRLVTEAFF	TGTGCCATCAGTGAGGACAGATTGGTCACTGAAGCTTTCTTT
.	TRBV30	.	TRBJ1-1	CAWSPMNTEAFF	TGTGCCTGGAGTCCGATGAACACTGAAGCTTTCTTT
.	TRBV20-1	few	TRBJ1-3	CSARDRTDGNTIYF	TGCAGTGCTAGAGATAGGACAGACGGAAACACCATATATTTT
.	TRBV29-1	.	TRBJ2-1	CSARRGGMGEQFF	TGCAGCGCCCGAAGGGGGGGTATGGGTGAGCAGTTCTTC
.	TRBV12-3/TRBV12-4	.	TRBJ1-4	CASSSGVRGEKLFF	TGTGCCAGCAGTTCGGGGGTAAGGGGTGAAAAACTGTTTTTT
TRBD2	TRBV6-5	.	TRBJ2-3	CASRTSGGATDTQYF	TGTGCCAGCCGGACTAGCGGGGGCGCCACAGATACGCAGTATTTT
.	TRBV20-1	many	TRBJ2-3	CSASTSTDTQYF	TGCAGTGCTTCGACTTCGACAGATACGCAGTATTTT
TRBD2	TRBV6-2/TRBV6-3	many	TRBJ2-7	CASSYGPSGVYEQYF	TGTGCCAGCAGTTACGGCCCTAGCGGGGTCTACGAGCAGTACTTC
.	TRBV6-6	few	TRBJ2-2	CASSYRMRNTGELFF	TGTGCCAGCAGCTACCGAATGCGGAACACCGGGGAGCTGTTTTTT
.	TRBV20-1	.	TRBJ1-5	CSASAQGFGGNQPQHF	TGCAGTGCTAGCGCGCAGGGATTCGGTGGCAATCAGCCCCAGCATTTT
TRBD2	TRBV7-9	.	TRBJ2-7	CASSLVRGASYEQYF	TGTGCCAGCAGCTTAGTGCGGGGGGCATCCTACGAGCAGTACTTC
TRBD2	TRBV4-3	many	TRBJ2-1	CASSQEILAGYNEQFF	TGCGCCAGCAGCCAAGAGATTCTAGCGGGATACAATGAGCAGTTCTTC
.	TRBV12-3/TRBV12-4	many	TRBJ1-6	CASGTRNNSPLHF	TGTGCCAGCGGAACCCGAAACAATTCACCCCTCCACTTT
.	TRBV12-3/TRBV12-4	.	TRBJ2-1	CASSFRVEREQFF	TGTGCCAGCAGTTTTAGGGTAGAGCGTGAGCAGTTCTTC
TRBD1	TRBV28	many	TRBJ1-2	CASSFSGQGNGYTF	TGTGCCAGCAGTTTCTCGGGACAGGGGAATGGCTACACCTTC
.	TRBV7-9	few	TRBJ2-7	CASSPPPSSYEQYF	TGTGCCAGCAGCCCGCCCCCCAGCTCCTACGAGCAGTACTTC
.	TRBV7-6	many	TRBJ1-1	CASSQTENTEAFF	TGTGCCAGCAGCCAAACAGAGAACACTGAAGCTTTCTTT
TRBD2	TRBV7-9	.	TRBJ2-4	CASSLGLALAKNIQYF	TGTGCCAGCAGCTTGGGACTAGCGCTAGCCAAAAACATTCAGTACTTC
.	TRBV29-1	many	TRBJ2-2	CSVVLTMGGELFF	TGCAGCGTTGTTCTCACTATGGGCGGGGAGCTGTTTTTT
TRBD2	TRBV11-2	.	TRBJ2-1	CASSLGVAGTYNEQFF	TGTGCCAGCAGCTTGGGGGTAGCGGGAACCTACAATGAGCAGTTCTTC
TRBD2	TRBV19	many	TRBJ2-1	CASSIDGPSGGASNEQFF	TGTGCCAGTAGTATAGATGGGCCTAGCGGGGGGGCCAGCAATGAGCAGTTCTTC
.	TRBV6-5	.	TRBJ2-7	CASSYSGGAGDEQYF	TGTGCCAGCAGTTACTCAGGGGGGGCGGGAGACGAGCAGTACTTC
TRBD2	TRBV9	many	TRBJ2-3	CASSVGPAGETDTQYF	TGTGCCAGCAGCGTAGGACCAGCGGGAGAGACAGATACGCAGTATTTT
.	TRBV4-3	.	TRBJ1-6	CASSQAGQTDGSPLHF	TGCGCCAGCAGCCAAGCCGGACAAACGGATGGGTCACCCCTCCACTTT
.	TRBV4-1	few	TRBJ2-5	CASSRSPAETQYF	TGCGCCAGCAGCCGCTCCCCAGCAGAGACCCAGTACTTC
TRBD1	TRBV6-5	many	TRBJ2-1	CASSYTDRWDEQFF	TGTGCCAGCAGTTACACGGACAGGTGGGATGAGCAGTTCTTC
.	TRBV27	many	TRBJ1-6	CASSSTGMGSPLHF	TGTGCCAGCAGTTCAACAGGGATGGGATCACCCCTCCACTTT
.	TRBV5-4	.	TRBJ1-6	CASSPSRNNSPLHF	TGTGCCAGCAGCCCATCCAGGAATAATTCACCCCTCCACTTT
.	TRBV7-9	many	TRBJ1-1	CASTAWPRGVGEAFF	TGTGCCAGCACCGCATGGCCGAGGGGGGTCGGTGAAGCTTTCTTT
.	TRBV4-2	many	TRBJ2-3	CASSQERSTDTQYF	TGTGCCAGCAGCCAAGAAAGAAGCACAGATACGCAGTATTTT
.	TRBV12-3/TRBV12-4	many	TRBJ2-7	CASSLMASYEQYF	TGTGCCAGCAGTTTAATGGCCTCCTACGAGCAGTACTTC
.	TRBV10-3	.	TRBJ1-6	CAIRALWEADSPLHF	TGTGCCATCAGGGCTCTATGGGAAGCGGATTCACCCCTCCACTTT
.	TRBV24-1	.	TRBJ2-1	CATRPSGYNEQFF	TGTGCCACCAGACCTTCTGGGTACAATGAGCAGTTCTTC
.	TRBV2	many	TRBJ1-2	CASSEERDYGYTF	TGTGCCAGCAGTGAGGAGAGGGACTATGGCTACACCTTC